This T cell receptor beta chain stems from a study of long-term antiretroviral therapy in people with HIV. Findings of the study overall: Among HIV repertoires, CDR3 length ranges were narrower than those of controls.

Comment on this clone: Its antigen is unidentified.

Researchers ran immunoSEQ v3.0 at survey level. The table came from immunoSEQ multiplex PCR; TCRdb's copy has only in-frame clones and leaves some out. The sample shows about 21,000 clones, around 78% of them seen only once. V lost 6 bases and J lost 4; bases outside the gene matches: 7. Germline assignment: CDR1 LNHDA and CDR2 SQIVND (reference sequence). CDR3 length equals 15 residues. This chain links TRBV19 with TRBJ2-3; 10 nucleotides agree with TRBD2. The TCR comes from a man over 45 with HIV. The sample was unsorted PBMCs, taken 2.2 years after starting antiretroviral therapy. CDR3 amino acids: CASRPGAGGSDTQYF. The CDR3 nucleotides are TGTGCCAGTAGGCCTGGAGCGGGGGGGTCAGATACGCAGTATTTT.